Listed below are T cell receptor beta chains from one sample, sequenced in a study of T cell repertoires in cytomegalovirus infection. Using its own MiXCR run on the reads, TCRdb lists one record per CDR3 protein. The sample yields 150,000 to 200,000 distinct CDR3 sequences, approximately 18% seen once. The sample was CD8+ T cells from PBMCs. The receptors stem from a human donor in good health (CMV status not recorded). Some clones in this sample may be carry-over from other donors' samples. Each CDR3 is given with its conserved first and last residue. A D gene is named only where the DNA matches it firmly. Not all rows give a size; the values are once, few, many and, for expanded clones, a class.

NA | TRBJ2-7 | TRBV29-1 | NA | CSVEDGFSYEQYF | TGCAGCGTTGAAGACGGGTTCTCCTACGAGCAGTACTTC
NA | TRBJ1-2 | TRBV7-2 | few | CASSLISLGVGYTF | TGTGCCAGCAGCTTAATCAGTTTGGGGGTTGGCTACACCTTC
NA | TRBJ2-3 | TRBV12-3/TRBV12-4 | NA | CASSLFSASGDTQYF | TGTGCCAGCAGTCTCTTTAGCGCCTCAGGCGATACGCAGTATTTT
NA | TRBJ2-5 | TRBV7-2 | NA | CASSPRAGLETQYF | TGTGCCAGCAGCCCTAGGGCAGGGCTAGAGACCCAGTACTTC
NA | TRBJ2-6 | TRBV7-9 | few | CASSLDSPVGPGGANVLTF | TGTGCCAGCAGCTTAGATTCTCCGGTGGGACCCGGAGGGGCCAACGTCCTGACTTTC
TRBD1 | TRBJ2-1 | TRBV7-3 | NA | CASRPGTGHYNEQFF | TGTGCCAGCAGACCCGGGACAGGGCACTACAATGAGCAGTTCTTC
TRBD2 | TRBJ2-3 | TRBV20-1 | NA | CSARAVPSGGLVDTQYF | TGCAGTGCCAGAGCGGTCCCTAGCGGGGGACTGGTAGATACGCAGTATTTT
TRBD2 | TRBJ2-7 | TRBV7-9 | NA | CASSGLAGLAYEQYF | TGTGCCAGCAGCGGACTAGCGGGGCTCGCCTACGAGCAGTACTTC
NA | TRBJ1-1 | TRBV19 | NA | CASSIAGPNTEAFF | TGTGCCAGTAGTATTGCGGGACCCAACACTGAAGCTTTCTTT
TRBD1 | TRBJ2-5 | TRBV7-8 | many | CASSTGGRETQYF | TGTGCCAGCAGCACAGGGGGAAGAGAGACCCAGTACTTC
TRBD1 | TRBJ1-1 | TRBV18 | NA | CASSPDGYGQGPSEAFF | TGTGCCAGCTCACCAGATGGTTATGGACAGGGGCCCTCTGAAGCTTTCTTT
TRBD1 | TRBJ2-7 | TRBV12-3/TRBV12-4 | few | CASGDRGTHEQYF | TGTGCCAGCGGGGACAGGGGAACCCACGAGCAGTACTTC
NA | TRBJ1-5 | TRBV7-2 | few | CASSLAWEGGQPQHF | TGTGCCAGCAGCTTAGCGTGGGAAGGGGGACAGCCCCAGCATTTT
TRBD1 | TRBJ1-1 | TRBV27 | NA | CASSPDDRGVHTEAFF | TGTGCCAGCAGTCCTGACGACAGGGGGGTACACACTGAAGCTTTCTTT
NA | TRBJ1-2 | TRBV29-1 | many | CSAYREFGYGYTF | TGCAGCGCTTACAGGGAATTCGGGTATGGCTACACCTTC
NA | TRBJ2-2 | TRBV15 | few | CATNGGPTGELFF | TGTGCCACTAACGGGGGCCCCACCGGGGAGCTGTTTTTT
NA | TRBJ1-3 | TRBV6-2/TRBV6-3 | few | CASSEGLRTSGNTIYF | TGTGCCAGCAGTGAGGGGCTTCGGACGTCTGGAAACACCATATATTTT
NA | TRBJ2-3 | TRBV5-8 | NA | CASSLMGPSTDTQYF | TGTGCCAGCAGCTTAATGGGGCCTAGCACAGATACGCAGTATTTT
NA | TRBJ1-3 | TRBV29-1 | few | CSVYTGSSSGNTIYF | TGCAGCGTTTATACAGGGTCTAGCTCTGGAAACACCATATATTTT
NA | TRBJ1-4 | TRBV7-2 | NA | CASSLDGAPGEKLFF | TGTGCCAGCAGCTTAGATGGGGCCCCGGGGGAAAAACTGTTTTTT